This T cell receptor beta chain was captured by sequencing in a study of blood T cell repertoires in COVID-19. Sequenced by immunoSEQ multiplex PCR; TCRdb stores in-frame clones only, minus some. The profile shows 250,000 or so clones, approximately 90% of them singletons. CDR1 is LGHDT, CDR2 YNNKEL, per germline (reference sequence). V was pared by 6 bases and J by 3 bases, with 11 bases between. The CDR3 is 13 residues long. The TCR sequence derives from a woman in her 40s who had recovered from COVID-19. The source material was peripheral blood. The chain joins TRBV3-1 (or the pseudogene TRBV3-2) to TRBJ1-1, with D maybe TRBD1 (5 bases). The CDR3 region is CASSQGRHTEAFF. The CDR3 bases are TGTGCCAGCAGTCAGGGTCGGCACACTGAAGCTTTCTTT.